This entry lists 4 T cell receptor beta chains sequenced from one sample in a study of T cell clonotyping in hematopoietic cell transplantation. Assay: immunoSEQ multiplex PCR; the TCRdb copy retains only in-frame clones and omits some. The sample consists of fewer than 30,000 clones, roughly 95% of them appearing once. Sequencing used peripheral blood mononuclear cells. The origin of the receptors is a man between 45 and 60 years old in good health. Some clones in this sample may be carry-over from other donors' samples.

This chain uses TRBV6-1 with TRBJ2-7; 11 nucleotides agree with TRBD2. Germline V lookup: CDR1 MNHNS, CDR2 SASEGT. The V segment lost 7 bases and the J segment 4 bases; nucleotides outside the gene matches: 6. This CDR3 is 14 amino acids long. CDR3 sequence (DNA): TGTGCCAGCATTAGGACTAGCGGGTCGTACGAGCAGTACTTC. Amino acid sequence: CASIRTSGSYEQYF.

The chain has TRBV19 and TRBJ1-1; D not resolved. Germline CDR1 LNHDA, CDR2 SQIVND (reference sequence). The V gene lost 9 bases and the J gene lost 6 bases, with 11 bases spanning the gap. The CDR3 consists of 11 residues. The CDR3 loop reads CASWVGPEAFF. The DNA of the CDR3 is TGTGCCAGCTGGGTAGGACCTGAAGCTTTCTTT.

The chain is built from TRBV6-4 and TRBJ1-6, with D perhaps TRBD1 (5 bases). The CDR3 covers 15 residues. CDR1 MRHNA and CDR2 SNTAGT come from the germline V gene. Trimming left V 6 bases short and J 6 bases short, with 15 bases between. The CDR3 DNA is TGTGCCAGCAGCGTCGTCGGGGGGTCTAATTCACCCCTCCACTTT. This sequence encodes CASSVVGGSNSPLHF.

As to this clone: One junction end does not reproduce the germline sequence, and a read error may be involved. The CDR3 reads CASKISIGVGDTIYF. CDR3 bases: TGTGCCAGCAAGATTAGTATAGGCGTTGGAGACACCATATATTTT. The chain uses TRBV6-1 and TRBJ1-3, with D unresolved. The V gene's germline CDR1 is MNHNS and CDR2 SASEGT. The CDR3 has 15 residues.